The 21 T cell receptor beta chains presented below share a single source sample, sequenced in a study of tissue T cells after allogeneic stem cell transplantation (dated by TCRdb to between 2020 and 2023). Preparation of the library involved the immunoSEQ multiplex PCR assay. TCRdb retrieved this table from immuneACCESS and kept in-frame rearrangements only. Not all clones are present; in checked studies, unresolved V genes account for under half, and no reason is known for the remainder. The sample table contains 9,000 to 10,000 clones; only one count was recorded for 60% of them. The ten largest clones take up around 10% of the sample. The intended sense of this specimen's time point label: human tissue collected at research (rapid) autopsy. Source: tissue from the jejunum, taken at autopsy. Every receptor here comes from a woman aged 18 to 55 with breast cancer.

This rearrangement joins TRBV5-5 to TRBJ1-6, with a possible D match to TRBD1 (5 bases). Per germline, CDR1 SGHKS and CDR2 YYEKEE (reference sequence). The V end was cut by 2 bases, the J end by 0 bases, with 9 bases between. The CDR3 spans 16 residues. The CDR3 bases are TGTGCCAGCAGCTTCTCAGGGAGCTCCTATAATTCACCCCTCCACTTT. The encoded protein is CASSFSGSSYNSPLHF. Based on the CDR3 plus reference TRBV5-5 and TRBJ1-6, the full variable domain is DAGVTQSPTHLIKTRGQQVTLRCSPISGHKSVSWYQQVLGQGPQFIFQYYEKEERGRGNFPDRFSARQFPNYSSELNVNALLLGDSALYLCASSFSGSSYNSPLHFGNGTRLTVT.

CDR3 region: CASRAGSLDGYTF. The CDR3 DNA reads TGTGCCAGCAGAGCAGGGAGTCTGGATGGCTACACCTTC. The chain has TRBV2 and TRBJ1-2; D perhaps matches TRBD1 (5 bases). Deletions cut 6 bases from V and 6 bases from J, with 14 bases between. The germline V gene has CDR1 SNHLY and CDR2 FYNNEI. CDR3 length equals 13 residues. Variable domain in full (rest from reference TRBV2 and TRBJ1-2): EPEVTQTPSHQVTQMGQEVILRCVPISNHLYFYWYRQILGQKVEFLVSFYNNEISEKSEIFDDQFSVERPDGSNFTLKIRSTKLEDSAMYFCASRAGSLDGYTFGSGTRLTVV.

This clone was observed a single time. Since a much larger clone is just one base distant, this may be a read error. The chain combines TRBV12-5 with TRBJ2-5; 9 bases agree with TRBD1. The J call may not be correct, given that the DNA end is closer to TRBJ2-7. CDR1 LGHNT and CDR2 FRNRAP come from the germline V gene. The CDR3 totals 13 residues. CDR3: CASGMDRGYEQYF. CDR3 coding DNA: TGTGCTAGTGGTATGGACAGGGGTTACGAGCAGTACTTC.

This clone was counted a few times. The chain combines TRBV5-1 with TRBJ2-3; D may be TRBD2 (5 bases). This CDR3 contains 14 residues. Trimming removed 6 bases at V and 1 base at J, with 12 bases between. The germline V gene encodes CDR1 SGHRS and CDR2 YFSETQ. As DNA, the CDR3 is TGCGCCAGCAAACCCAGCGGAGGCACAGATACGCAGTATTTT. This translates into CASKPSGGTDTQYF. Full variable domain (missing parts from reference TRBV5-1 and TRBJ2-3): KAGVTQTPRYLIKTRGQQVTLSCSPISGHRSVSWYQQTPGQGLQFLFEYFSETQRNKGNFPGRFSGRQFSNSRSEMNVSTLELGDSALYLCASKPSGGTDTQYFGPGTRLTVL.

The chain links TRBV2 to TRBJ2-7; 8 positions agree with TRBD1. The V and J ends lost 4 bases and 3 bases, in that order; junction bases with no gene match: 2. The CDR3 covers 13 residues. Germline V CDR1 and CDR2: SNHLY, FYNNEI. The DNA for the CDR3 is TGTGCCAGCAGTGGGACAGGGAACTACGAGCAGTACTTC. This encodes CASSGTGNYEQYF.

This clone rates as medium-sized. The chain employs TRBV24-1 and TRBJ2-7; perhaps TRBD2 as D (5 bases). Per the germline V gene, CDR1 is KGHDR and CDR2 is SFDVKD. V was pared by 1 base and J by 2 bases, with 20 bases between. The CDR3 has 18 residues. The CDR3 loop is CATSDFGRGSHLTYEQYF. CDR3 coding DNA: TGTGCCACCAGTGATTTCGGGCGAGGGTCCCACCTTACCTACGAGCAGTACTTC.

This clone has just one count. The CDR3 reads CASSLGGTEETQYF. CDR3 bases: TGCGCCAGCAGCTTGGGCGGGACAGAAGAGACCCAGTACTTC. The chain combines TRBV5-1 with TRBJ2-5; possible D gene TRBD1, 7 bases. The length of the CDR3 is 14 residues. V gave up 0 bases and J gave up 3 bases, with 9 bases separating them. Germline lookup yields CDR1 SGHRS and CDR2 YFSETQ.

This clone was seen a handful of times. The genes are TRBV4-1 and TRBJ2-3; 11 positions agree with TRBD2. CDR1 is MGHRA, CDR2 YSYEKL, per germline. The CDR3 has 16 amino acids. The V and J ends lost 1 base and 9 bases, in that order; junction bases with no gene match: 9. CDR3 sequence: CASSQASGGTLGTQYF. CDR3 nucleotide sequence: TGCGCCAGCAGCCAAGCTAGCGGGGGGACCTTAGGGACGCAGTATTTT.

The CDR3 bases are TGTGCCAGCAGCCAAGATCGGTCTAGCCAAGAGACCCAGTACTTC. Translating gives CASSQDRSSQETQYF. J is TRBJ2-5 and V is TRBV3-1 (or the pseudogene TRBV3-2); D is undetermined. V lost 0 bases, J lost 1 base, and 9 bases lay in between. In germline, CDR1 is LGHDT, CDR2 YNNKEL (reference sequence). The CDR3 is 15 residues long.

This clone was counted a single time. The rearrangement uses TRBV4-3 and TRBJ2-1; 7 bases line up with TRBD2. CDR3 length equals 15 residues. Germline trimming cut 1 base from V and 4 bases from J; bases unmatched to any gene: 4. Germline-derived CDR1 and CDR2 are LGHNA and YSLEER. The CDR3: CASSQAGGRYNEQFF. In DNA, the CDR3 is TGCGCCAGCAGCCAAGCGGGAGGCAGATACAATGAGCAGTTCTTC.

This chain connects TRBV24-1 to TRBJ2-7; D possibly corresponds to TRBD1 (5 bases). The CDR3 consists of 11 residues. Germline lookup yields CDR1 KGHDR and CDR2 SFDVKD. The germline V and J ends were trimmed by 9 bases and 4 bases, with 9 bases remaining between them. This CDR3 reads CATSSGYEQYF. CDR3 nucleotides: TGTGCCACCTCTTCAGGGTACGAGCAGTACTTC.

The chain links TRBV28 to TRBJ1-6; D is unclear. The germline V and J ends were trimmed by 4 bases and 8 bases, with 18 bases remaining between them. The germline CDR1 and CDR2 sequences are MDHEN and SYDVKM. This CDR3 has 16 residues. The CDR3: CASSSPREDWDSPLHF. CDR3 nucleotides: TGTGCCAGCAGTTCCCCTCGGGAGGATTGGGATTCACCCCTCCACTTT.

A word on this clone: Sequence at one end of the junction differs from germline and may be a read error. The CDR3 nucleotides read TGTGCCAGCAGTTACGACACTCAAGCTTTCTTT. Its protein product is CASSYDTQAFF. This chain uses TRBV6-5 with TRBJ1-1; no clear D. Germline CDR1 and CDR2: MNHEY and SVGAGI. This CDR3 spans 11 amino acids.

This clone was found once. J is TRBJ1-5 and V is TRBV7-2; no clear D. Germline loops: CDR1 SGHTA, CDR2 FQGNSA. V gave up 1 base and J gave up 9 bases, with 10 bases separating them. This CDR3 contains 13 residues. The CDR3 region has the DNA TGTGCCAGCAGCTTAGAAGTTTTGGGGCCCCAGCATTTT. Residues: CASSLEVLGPQHF. Full variable domain (rest looked up from reference TRBV7-2 and TRBJ1-5): GAGVSQSPSNKVTEKGKDVELRCDPISGHTALYWYRQSLGQGLEFLIYFQGNSAPDKSGLPSDRFSAERTGGSVSTLTIQRTQQEDSAVYLCASSLEVLGPQHFGDGTRLSIL.

The CDR3 sequence: CASSLPGGETEAFF. The CDR3 bases are TGTGCCAGCAGCTTGCCGGGTGGAGAAACTGAAGCTTTCTTT. V gene TRBV5-4 combines with J gene TRBJ1-1; D unclear. CDR3 length: 14 amino acids. The germline V and J ends were trimmed by 1 base and 5 bases, with 12 bases remaining between them. CDR1 is SGHNT, CDR2 YYREEE, per germline (reference sequence).

CDR3 protein: CASSRLRQASEQYF. CDR3 nucleotide sequence: TGTGCCAGCAGCCGATTGCGACAGGCAAGCGAGCAGTACTTC. V is TRBV14 and J is TRBJ2-7, with D possibly being TRBD1 (6 bases). The CDR3 has 14 amino acids. Germline values: CDR1 SGHDN, CDR2 FVKESK. V was pared by 4 bases and J by 6 bases, with 16 bases between.

This clone has only a few counts. The V and J genes are TRBV18 and TRBJ1-5; D might be TRBD1 (6 bases). The CDR3 is 14 residues long. V gave up 5 bases and J gave up 5 bases, with 13 bases separating them. Germline V gene lookup returns CDR1 KGHSH and CDR2 LQKENI. In nucleotides, the CDR3 is TGTGCCAGCTCATCCACAGGGTCGGATCAGCCCCAGCATTTT. Its translation is CASSSTGSDQPQHF.

CDR3 protein: CASSAETGNDEKLFF. The CDR3 coding sequence is TGCGCCAGCAGCGCCGAGACAGGGAACGATGAAAAACTGTTTTTT. This chain connects TRBV5-1 to TRBJ1-4; 7 bases map to TRBD1. The CDR3 is 15 residues long. The V and J ends lost 4 bases and 6 bases, in that order; junction bases with no gene match: 9. The germline CDR1 and CDR2 sequences are SGHRS and YFSETQ.

The CDR3 reads CASSEQVSLYGYTF. The CDR3 DNA follows: TGTGCCAGCAGCGAACAGGTGAGCCTCTATGGCTACACCTTC. The gene calls are TRBV7-9 and TRBJ1-2; perhaps TRBD1 as D (5 bases). CDR1 and CDR2 (germline): SEHNR, FQNEAQ (reference sequence). V lost 5 bases and J lost 4, with 14 bases in between. This CDR3 contains 14 residues.

The V call is TRBV20-1, the J call TRBJ1-2; the D is unclear. This CDR3 is 11 amino acids long. The ends were cut back, 6 bases at V and 8 bases at J, with 13 bases in the middle. Germline V gene sequence: CDR1 DFQATT, CDR2 SNEGSKA (reference sequence). CDR3 DNA sequence: TGCAGTGCACCCGCCATTGCCGGCTACACCTTC. Translating gives CSAPAIAGYTF.

This clone has more than one count but fewer than ten. The chain recombines TRBV5-1 with TRBJ2-3; 10 bases match TRBD2. V trimming: 5 bases; J trimming: 1 base; junction bases outside the gene matches: 7. There are 16 residues in the CDR3. From germline, CDR1 is SGHRS and CDR2 YFSETQ. The DNA of the CDR3 is TGCGCCAGCAGTCCGCCTAGCGGGGGCGGCACAGATACGCAGTATTTT. Amino acids: CASSPPSGGGTDTQYF.